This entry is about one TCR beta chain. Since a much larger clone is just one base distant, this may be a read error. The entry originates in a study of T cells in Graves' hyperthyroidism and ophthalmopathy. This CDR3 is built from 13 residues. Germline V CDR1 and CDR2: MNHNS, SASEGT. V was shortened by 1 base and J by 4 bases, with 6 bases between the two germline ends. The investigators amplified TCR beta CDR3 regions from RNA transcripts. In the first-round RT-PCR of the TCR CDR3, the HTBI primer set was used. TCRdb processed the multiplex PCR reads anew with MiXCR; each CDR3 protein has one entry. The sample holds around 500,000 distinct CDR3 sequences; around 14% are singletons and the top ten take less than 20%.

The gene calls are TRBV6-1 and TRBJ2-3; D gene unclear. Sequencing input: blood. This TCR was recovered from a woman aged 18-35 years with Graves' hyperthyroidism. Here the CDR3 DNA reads TGTGCCAGCAGTGAAGGTCAGGCAGATACGCAGTATTTT. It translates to CASSEGQADTQYF.